Shown below are 10 T cell receptor beta chains from a single sample sequenced in a study of blood T cell repertoires in COVID-19. The method was immunoSEQ multiplex PCR; TCRdb's version includes in-frame clones alone and lacks a portion of them. The profile covers approximately 170,000 clones, with over 85% appearing a single time and 18% taken by the ten largest. Sequencing was performed on peripheral blood. These receptor sequences come from a man in his sixties with active or convalescent COVID-19.

Here the CDR3 DNA reads TGTGCCAGCAGCTTAGTTAGTACAGGGGGGTCTTACACTGAAGCTTTCTTT. Its translation: CASSLVSTGGSYTEAFF. This sequence joins TRBV7-9 and TRBJ1-1; 8 nucleotides align to TRBD1. CDR1 is SEHNR, CDR2 FQNEAQ, per germline (reference sequence). This CDR3 is built from 17 residues. V trimming: 1 base; J trimming: 3 bases; junction bases outside the gene matches: 10.

As to this clone: The identical CDR3 is also encoded by other nucleotide sequences in the sample. The chain employs TRBV5-1 and TRBJ2-3, with 9 bases matching TRBD1. CDR1 and CDR2 (germline): SGHRS, YFSETQ. The CDR3 loop spans 15 amino acids. Unmatched junction bases numbered 6, after V lost 2 bases and J lost 5 bases. The CDR3 loop is CASSLGDRERDTQYF. DNA of the CDR3: TGCGCCAGCAGCTTAGGGGACAGGGAGCGAGATACGCAGTATTTT.

V and J are TRBV5-1 and TRBJ2-7; 7 bases line up with TRBD2. Germline values: CDR1 SGHRS, CDR2 YFSETQ. This CDR3 comprises 14 residues. V lost 4 bases to trimming and J lost 3 bases; unmatched junction nucleotides: 7. The CDR3 region has the DNA TGCGCCAGCAGCCCGGGGACTAAAGTCTACGAGCAGTACTTC. Amino acids: CASSPGTKVYEQYF.

The J gene is TRBJ2-7, the V gene TRBV5-1; 9 nucleotides agree with TRBD2. The ends lost 0 bases at V and 1 base at J; junction bases unmatched: 2. This CDR3 is built from 15 residues. Germline-derived CDR1 and CDR2 are SGHRS and YFSETQ. The CDR3 spells CASSLGAGGSYEQYF. Written as DNA, the CDR3 is TGCGCCAGCAGCTTGGGAGCGGGAGGATCCTACGAGCAGTACTTC.

The chain has TRBV6-5 and TRBJ2-7, with 7 bases matching TRBD1. This CDR3 comprises 15 residues. The V gene end was trimmed by 6 bases and the J gene end by 3 bases; junction bases not matched to a gene: 11. The germline V gene encodes CDR1 MNHEY and CDR2 SVGAGI. The CDR3, as DNA: TGTGCCAGCAGATATAACCGGGACAGCCTCTACGAGCAGTACTTC. Translation gives CASRYNRDSLYEQYF.

The V call is TRBV27, the J call TRBJ2-7; 9 nucleotides agree with TRBD2. CDR1 is MNHEY and CDR2 is SMNVEV in the germline V gene (reference sequence). V dropped 3 bases and J dropped 4; count of bases not matched to a gene: 4. This CDR3 is built from 14 residues. The CDR3 protein is CASSFGGGAYEQYF. The CDR3 DNA is TGTGCCAGCAGTTTCGGCGGGGGGGCATACGAGCAGTACTTC.

V gene TRBV10-2 combines with J gene TRBJ1-1; TRBD1 matches at 8 bases. CDR1 and CDR2 (germline): WSHSY, SAAADI. With V trimmed by 5 bases and J by 4 bases, 3 bases remained unmatched. This CDR3 has 13 residues. For the CDR3, the DNA is TGCGCCAGCAGTTCACAGGGGGGCACTGAAGCTTTCTTT. Protein: CASSSQGGTEAFF.

V usage is TRBV9 and J usage is TRBJ2-1; TRBD2 aligns across 10 bases. This CDR3 is built from 17 residues. The ends lost 0 bases at V and 9 bases at J; junction bases unmatched: 12. Germline lookup yields CDR1 SGDLS and CDR2 YYNGEE. CDR3 nucleotide sequence: TGTGCCAGCAGCGTAGACCCCGAACTAGCGGGGCGTTTTGAGCAGTTCTTC. This sequence encodes CASSVDPELAGRFEQFF.

The rearrangement joins TRBV10-3 to TRBJ2-1; D is ambiguous. This CDR3 is built from 14 residues. The V gene's germline CDR1 is ENHRY and CDR2 SYGVKD. Trimming pared 1 base from V and 10 bases from J, leaving 14 bases between. CDR3 residues: CAISELQTDREQFF. The CDR3 coding sequence is TGTGCCATCAGTGAGTTGCAGACTGACCGCGAGCAGTTCTTC.

This clone showed up just a few times. The chain recombines TRBV5-1 with TRBJ1-4; D not certain. The germline V gene encodes CDR1 SGHRS and CDR2 YFSETQ. Between the trimmed V and J ends, which lost 4 bases and 0 bases, there was a span of 4 bases. The CDR3 spans 13 residues. The CDR3 DNA sequence: TGCGCCAGCAGCATATCAACTAATGAAAAACTGTTTTTT. Translating it yields CASSISTNEKLFF.